Presented here are 6 T cell receptor beta chains from one specimen sequenced in a study of beta chain features in type 1 diabetes. Overall study findings and caveats: Type 1 diabetes patients had moderately but significantly shorter TCRB CDR3s in all four CD4+ subsets.

The antigens these receptors bind are not known. Reverse transcription of all isolated RNA meant that expressed TCRB transcripts were sequenced. The repertoire was sequenced with immunoSEQ multiplex PCR; TCRdb's copy has only in-frame clones and lacks some. Of 300,000 to 350,000 clones listed, roughly 9% are singletons. Input material: central memory CD4+ T cells from blood. The receptor source for this set is a man aged 25-45 years with type 1 diabetes.

With regard to this clone: The germline gene is not matched at one end of the junction; a read error may be the cause. This chain links TRBV10-2 with TRBJ2-7, with a possible D match to TRBD1 (7 bases). This CDR3 spans 12 amino acids. Germline values: CDR1 WSHSY, CDR2 SAAADI. CDR3 in amino acids: CASAQGEAERYF. CDR3 nucleotide sequence: TGCGCCAGTGCCCAGGGGGAGGCCGAGCGGTACTTC.

This clone occurred many times. V usage is TRBV2 and J usage is TRBJ2-2, with TRBD1 matching over 7 bases. J was trimmed by 6 bases and V by 6 bases; bases with no gene match: 7. CDR3 length equals 14 residues. CDR1 and CDR2 from the germline V gene are SNHLY and FYNNEI. CDR3 sequence (DNA): TGTGCCAGCAGCAGGGTAGGGACAGCCGGGGAGCTGTTTTTT. It encodes CASSRVGTAGELFF. Complete variable domain (other parts from reference TRBV2 and TRBJ2-2): EPEVTQTPSHQVTQMGQEVILRCVPISNHLYFYWYRQILGQKVEFLVSFYNNEISEKSEIFDDQFSVERPDGSNFTLKIRSTKLEDSAMYFCASSRVGTAGELFFGEGSRLTVL.

The chain employs TRBV5-6 and TRBJ1-2, with 9 nucleotides matching TRBD1. J gave up 8 bases and V 4 bases, and 18 bases lay outside the gene matches. The CDR3 consists of 17 residues. Germline lookup yields CDR1 SGHDT and CDR2 YYEEEE. The CDR3 nucleotides are TGTGCCAGCAGCCACGCACGCGCCAGGACAGGGGTCGAGGGCTACACCTTC. Amino acids: CASSHARARTGVEGYTF.

The V call is TRBV5-6, the J call TRBJ2-2, with D unclear. V was trimmed by 2 bases and J by 6 bases, leaving 5 bases between them. The germline V gene encodes CDR1 SGHDT and CDR2 YYEEEE. The CDR3 loop spans 12 amino acids. The CDR3, as DNA: TGTGCCAGCAGCTTCAGATCCGGGGAGCTGTTTTTT. The encoded protein is CASSFRSGELFF.

The V gene is TRBV7-7, the J gene TRBJ2-2, with D perhaps matching TRBD2 (5 bases). The CDR3 length is 14 residues. V lost 2 bases, J lost 5 bases, and 9 bases lay in between. CDR1 and CDR2 (germline): SSHAT, FNYEAQ (reference sequence). The CDR3 DNA is TGTGCCAGCAGCTTACGGGGTTTAACCGGGGAGCTGTTTTTT. It specifies CASSLRGLTGELFF.

This clone came up a few times. The J gene is TRBJ1-1, the V gene TRBV11-2, with D unclear. V was pared by 1 base and J by 1 base, with 7 bases between. There are 14 residues in the CDR3. Germline V lookup: CDR1 SGHAT, CDR2 FQNNGV. This chain's CDR3 is CASSLAGWNTEAFF. CDR3 coding DNA: TGTGCCAGCAGCTTAGCCGGGTGGAACACTGAAGCTTTCTTT.